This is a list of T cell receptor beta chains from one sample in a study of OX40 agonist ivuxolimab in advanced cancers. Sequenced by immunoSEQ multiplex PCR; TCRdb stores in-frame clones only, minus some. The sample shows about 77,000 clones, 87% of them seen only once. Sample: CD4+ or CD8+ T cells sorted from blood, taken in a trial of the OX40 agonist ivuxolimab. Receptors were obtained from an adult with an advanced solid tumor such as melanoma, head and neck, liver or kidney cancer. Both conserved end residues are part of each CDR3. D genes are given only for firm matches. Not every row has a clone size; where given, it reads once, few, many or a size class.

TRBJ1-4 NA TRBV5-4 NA TGTGCCAGCAGCTTGGCCGGGGGCAGGAATGAAAAACTGTTTTTT CASSLAGGRNEKLFF
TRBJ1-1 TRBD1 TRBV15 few TGTGCCACCAGCACCCCCCCCGGGACAGGGAGGAGGAACACTGAAGCTTTCTTT CATSTPPGTGRRNTEAFF
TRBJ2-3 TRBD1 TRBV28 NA TGTGCCAGCAGTCCCCGGGACAGCGGTCAAAATACGCAGTATTTT CASSPRDSGQNTQYF
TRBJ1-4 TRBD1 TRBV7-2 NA TGTGCCAGCAGCTTAGGGGCGACAGGGTACGAAAAACTGTTTTTT CASSLGATGYEKLFF
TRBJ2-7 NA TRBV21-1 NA TGTGCCAGCAGCAAGGGACAGGATTACTCCTACGAGCAGTACTTC CASSKGQDYSYEQYF
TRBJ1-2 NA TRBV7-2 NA TGTGCCAGCAGCTTAGTGCGGGGGTCGGGTGGCTACACCTTC CASSLVRGSGGYTF
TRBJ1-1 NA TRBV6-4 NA TGTGCCAGCAGCAGTGGGTACGACACTGAAGCTTTCTTT CASSSGYDTEAFF
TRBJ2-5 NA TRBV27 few TGTGCCAGCAATGATCTAGCGTCCGTTTGGACCCAGTACTTC CASNDLASVWTQYF
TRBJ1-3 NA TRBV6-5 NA TGTGCCAGCAGTCTAGATAAGAGCTCTGGAAACACCATATATTTT CASSLDKSSGNTIYF
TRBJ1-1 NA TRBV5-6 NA TGTGCCAGCAGCTTAATTCAGGGAGGCACTGAAGCTTTCTTT CASSLIQGGTEAFF
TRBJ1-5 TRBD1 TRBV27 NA TGTGCCAGCAGTTTCTCCTCCCCGGGACAGGCATATCAGCCCCAGCATTTT CASSFSSPGQAYQPQHF
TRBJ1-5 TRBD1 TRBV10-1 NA TGCGCCAGCTCCACAGGGGTGAATCAGCCCCAGCATTTT CASSTGVNQPQHF
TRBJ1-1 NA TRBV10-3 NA TGTGCCACTATGACGGCCTCGAACACTGAAGCTTTCTTT CATMTASNTEAFF
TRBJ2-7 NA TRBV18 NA TGTGCCAGCTCACCAATCCGGGTATGGGGATACGAGCAGTACTTC CASSPIRVWGYEQYF
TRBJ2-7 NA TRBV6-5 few TGTGCCAGCAGTTACTGGCAGGGGAAGAGGGAGCAGTACTTC CASSYWQGKREQYF
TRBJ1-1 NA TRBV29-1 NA TGCAGCGTTGTTTCGCCCATATCGGGGGCTTTCTTT CSVVSPISGAFF
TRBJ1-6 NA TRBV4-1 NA TGCGCCAGCAGCCGACTATTATCCGGGACGGTGTATAATTCACCCCTCCACTTT CASSRLLSGTVYNSPLHF
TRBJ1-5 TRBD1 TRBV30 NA TGTGCCTGGACAGGGGGTAGCAATCAGCCCCAGCATTTT CAWTGGSNQPQHF
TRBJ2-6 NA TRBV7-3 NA TGTGCCAGCAGCTTTACTCCATCTGGGGCCAACGTCCTGACTTTC CASSFTPSGANVLTF
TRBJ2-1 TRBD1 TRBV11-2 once TGTGCCAGCAGCCCCTTAACAGGGGTGAGCGGCAATGAGCAGTTCTTC CASSPLTGVSGNEQFF
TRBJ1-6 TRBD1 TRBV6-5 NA TGTGCCAGCAGTGTACAGGGGCAGTATAATTCACCCCTCCACTTT CASSVQGQYNSPLHF
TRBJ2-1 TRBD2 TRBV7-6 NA TGTGCCAGCAGCTCCTTAGCGGGGAGCTCCTACAATGAGCAGTTCTTC CASSSLAGSSYNEQFF
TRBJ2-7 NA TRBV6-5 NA TGTGCCAGCAGTTACAGGCAGGGAATGGGCTACGAGCAGTACTTC CASSYRQGMGYEQYF
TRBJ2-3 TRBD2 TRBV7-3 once TGTGCCAGCAGCTTAGCCGGGACTAGCGGGAGGGATACGCAGTATTTT CASSLAGTSGRDTQYF
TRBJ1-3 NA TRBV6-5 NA TGTGCCAGCACCTCCGGGTCGTTAAACACCATATATTTT CASTSGSLNTIYF
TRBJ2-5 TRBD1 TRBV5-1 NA TGCGCCAGCAGCTTGACCTCCGGGACAGGGGAGGCCCAGTACTTC CASSLTSGTGEAQYF
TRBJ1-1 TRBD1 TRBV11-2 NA TGTGCCAGCAGCTTAAAAACTCCGGGACAGTGGAACACTGAAGCTTTCTTT CASSLKTPGQWNTEAFF